This T cell receptor (beta chain) was sequenced in a study of T-cell reconstitution after alpha-beta-depleted transplantation in children. A TCRbeta library incorporating unique molecular identifiers was prepared. TCRdb re-derived calls from the PCR reads in MiXCR, one entry per CDR3 protein. In the table there are some 590,000 distinct CDR3 sequences, roughly a tenth of which are singletons. This clonotype was found many times. The V end was cut by 5 bases, the J end by 4 bases, with 17 bases between. The CDR3 consists of 14 residues. Germline loops: CDR1 DFQATT, CDR2 SNEGSKA (reference sequence). The source was PBMCs from the stem cell graft donor, collected from the stem cell graft. This sequence joins TRBV20-1 and TRBJ1-1; D remains ambiguous. The receptor comes from a human donor who donated a stem cell graft to a child with acute myeloid leukemia. The CDR3 sequence: CSAPAAAQSTEAFF. DNA for the CDR3: TGCAGTGCTCCCGCGGCAGCCCAGAGCACTGAAGCTTTCTTT.